This T cell receptor beta chain stems from a study of blood T cell repertoires in COVID-19. The CDR3 length is 16 residues. V dropped 0 bases and J dropped 0 bases, with 11 bases sitting between them. Germline assignment: CDR1 LGHNA and CDR2 YNFKEQ. TCRdb's copy holds only in-frame clones and misses some; the assay was immunoSEQ multiplex PCR. The table has about 250,000 clones, over 75% seen once. The rearrangement links TRBV4-2 to TRBJ1-1; D gene uncertain. Sequenced: PBMCs or T cells enriched from blood (not recorded which). The sequence was collected from a man between 40 and 49 years old who had recovered from COVID-19. CDR3 amino acids: CASSQDQEGLNTEAFF. DNA for the CDR3: TGTGCCAGCAGCCAAGATCAGGAGGGTCTGAACACTGAAGCTTTCTTT.